These 5 T cell receptor beta chains were all obtained from the same sample, sequenced in a study of beta chain features in type 1 diabetes. Expressed TCRB transcripts were sequenced because the entire RNA isolate underwent reverse transcription. TCRdb's copy holds only in-frame clones and misses some; the assay was immunoSEQ multiplex PCR. The sample shows hundreds of thousands of clones, roughly 13% of them seen only once. The source material was naive CD4+ T cells from blood. The receptors come from a man aged 18 to 35 in good health.

This clone was seen only a few times. This sequence joins TRBV27 and TRBJ2-4; maybe TRBD1 (6 bases). The CDR3 extends over 13 amino acids. Trimming left V 3 bases short and J 6 bases short, with 9 bases between. Germline CDR1 MNHEY, CDR2 SMNVEV (reference sequence). CDR3 bases: TGTGCCAGCAGTTTCGTAGGGGGAAACATTCAGTACTTC. Its translation: CASSFVGGNIQYF.

This clone has more than one count but fewer than ten. The V gene is TRBV7-3, the J gene TRBJ2-3; tentatively, D is TRBD2 (5 bases). Germline-derived CDR1 and CDR2 are SGHTA and FQGTGA. The CDR3 contains 13 residues. V lost 4 bases to trimming and J lost 5 bases, with 10 bases between them. For the CDR3, the DNA is TGTGCCAGCAGCTCGGGGTCCGGAGATACGCAGTATTTT. Translating gives CASSSGSGDTQYF.

The chain is built from TRBV6-6 and TRBJ2-3; 8 bases align to TRBD2. The CDR3 length is 16 residues. Germline V lookup: CDR1 MNHNY, CDR2 SVGAGI (reference sequence). The J segment lost 1 base and the V segment lost 0 bases, leaving 3 bases of the junction unmatched. CDR3 protein: CASSYSYGGGTDTQYF. CDR3 in DNA: TGTGCCAGCAGTTACTCGTACGGGGGGGGCACAGATACGCAGTATTTT.

This rearrangement joins TRBV28 to TRBJ1-3; tentative D call: TRBD1 (5 bases). This CDR3 spans 16 amino acids. Germline lookup yields CDR1 MDHEN and CDR2 SYDVKM. Trimming pared 5 bases from V and 0 bases from J, leaving 14 bases between. The CDR3 protein is CASSLLDSFSGNTIYF. Written as DNA, the CDR3 is TGTGCCAGCAGTCTCCTCGACAGTTTCTCTGGAAACACCATATATTTT.

The chain combines TRBV11-1 with TRBJ2-3, with TRBD2 identical over 9 bases. The V gene end was trimmed by 5 bases and the J gene end by 3 bases; junction bases not matched to a gene: 15. The V gene's germline CDR1 is SGHAT and CDR2 FQDESV (reference sequence). CDR3 length: 18 amino acids. The CDR3 reads CASSHWIAGERSTDTQYF. CDR3 DNA: TGTGCCAGCAGCCATTGGATAGCGGGAGAGAGGTCGACAGATACGCAGTATTTT.